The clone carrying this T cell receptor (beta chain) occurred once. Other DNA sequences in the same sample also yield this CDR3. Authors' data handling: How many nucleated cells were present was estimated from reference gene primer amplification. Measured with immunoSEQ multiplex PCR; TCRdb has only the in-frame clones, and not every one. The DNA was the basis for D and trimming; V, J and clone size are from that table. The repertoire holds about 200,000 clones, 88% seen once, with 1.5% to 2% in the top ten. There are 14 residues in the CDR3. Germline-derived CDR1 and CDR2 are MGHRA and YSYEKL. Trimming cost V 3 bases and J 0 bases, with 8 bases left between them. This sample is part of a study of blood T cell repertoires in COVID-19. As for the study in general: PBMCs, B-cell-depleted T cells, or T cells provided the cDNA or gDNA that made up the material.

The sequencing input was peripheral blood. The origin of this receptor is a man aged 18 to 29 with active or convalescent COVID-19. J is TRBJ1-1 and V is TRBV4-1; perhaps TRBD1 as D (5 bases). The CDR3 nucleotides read TGCGCCAGCAGCCAGGGACTGCTGAACACTGAAGCTTTCTTT. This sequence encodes CASSQGLLNTEAFF.